This T cell receptor (beta chain) emerged from a study of early T cells in non-severe SARS-CoV-2 infection (dated by TCRdb to the early 2020s). Regarding the study in general: Because TCR sequencing was done on bulk RNA from unsorted whole blood, the alpha and beta chains could not be paired.

What the research found in general, with its limitations: Matching against VDJdb was skewed toward anti-spike CD8 responses, likely underestimated virus-specific expansions, and missed private and CD4 specificities.

Its CDR3 holds 16 amino acids, cysteine through phenylalanine. Of all the DNA, just the CDR3 is kept, 48 bases in frame from base 1. At the junction V is shortened by 5 bases and J by 4 bases; bases outside the gene matches: 9. As encoded in the germline V gene, CDR1 is SGHAT while CDR2 is FQNNGV. This clonotype was observed at least ten times. It has no known antigen specificity. Within one base of it there is no much larger clone, and no base qualities were kept. The library was produced with 5' RACE. These reads were obtained on a NextSeq 500. In the TCR library protocol, unique molecular identifiers were attached to individual cDNA molecules to correct for PCR bias and sequencing error. TCR alpha and beta chains were both sequenced, and the abundances of alpha and beta sequences in each sample were closely correlated with each other. The authors' analysis ran thus. Decombinator V4 was used to annotate TCR sequences for V gene, J gene and CDR3. TCRs were defined as expanded if a significant change between any two time points was detected under a Poisson model with p below 0.0001. TCR abundances were normalised to the total number of TCRs sequenced per sample and were expressed as counts per million. TRAV1-2 paired with TRAJ12, TRAJ20 or TRAJ33 defined MAIT TCRs, while TRAV10 paired with TRAJ18 defined iNKT TCRs. VDJdb, accessed on 1 November 2021, was searched for TCRs annotated for CMV, EBV and SARS-CoV-2, and TCRs annotated for more than one antigen were excluded. TCRdb cleaned the public reads at Q25 with fastp, built clones with MiXCR and kept in-frame beta chains. Each CDR3 protein appears once, grouped with its most common genes and DNA. The V and J calls were not made by the authors but by TCRdb's processing. The sample records 35,000 to 45,000 distinct CDR3 sequences, about 6% of which are singletons. Roughly 7.7% of the sample belongs to the ten largest clones.

This was a case-control study nested in a cohort of healthcare workers in London, UK, who had nasopharyngeal swab PCR tests and blood samples taken every week. Between 23 and 31 March 2020, the week of the UK lockdown, healthcare workers were enrolled and then followed up weekly for as long as 16 weeks. This receptor was identified in an adult who was a healthcare worker with PCR-confirmed SARS-CoV-2 infection or an uninfected control (not recorded which). The material sequenced was whole blood, taken at baseline. In this chain, TRBV11-2 is recombined with TRBJ2-1; 9 of the junction bases match TRBD2. The DNA sequence is as follows: TGTGCCAGCAGCGCCCCACTAGCGGGTTCGTACAATGAGCAGTTCTTC. Translated, this is CASSAPLAGSYNEQFF. Supplemented by the reference TRBV11-2 and TRBJ2-1 proteins around the CDR3, the complete variable domain is EAGVAQSPRYKIIEKRQSVAFWCNPISGHATLYWYQQILGQGPKLLIQFQNNGVVDDSQLPKDRFSAERLKGVDSTLKIQPAKLEDSAVYLCASSAPLAGSYNEQFFGPGTRLTVL.